These T cell receptor beta chains were read from a single sample in a study of CD8+ T cells in alopecia areata. The table came from immunoSEQ multiplex PCR; TCRdb's copy has only in-frame clones and leaves some out. This table holds roughly 250,000 clones, less than 80% found once. Here the sequenced sample was CD4+ T cells sorted from blood, taken at week 0. These receptors were collected from a human donor with alopecia areata. CDR3s include the opening cysteine and the closing phenylalanine or tryptophan. The order of the fields is V gene, J gene, CDR3 protein.

v_call: TRBV7-3
j_call: TRBJ1-1
cdr3_aa: CASSLSTGQTNTEAFF

v_call: TRBV4-2
j_call: TRBJ2-2
cdr3_aa: CASSQESGTNTGELFF

v_call: TRBV30
j_call: TRBJ1-2
cdr3_aa: CAWSFRTANYGYTF

v_call: TRBV30
j_call: TRBJ2-2
cdr3_aa: CAWSNFNTGELFF

v_call: TRBV7-2
j_call: TRBJ2-5
cdr3_aa: CASSLGRGRETQYF

v_call: TRBV12-5
j_call: TRBJ2-4
cdr3_aa: CASGLDGPLVGGLAKNIQYF

v_call: TRBV30
j_call: TRBJ1-4
cdr3_aa: CALRGEKLFF

v_call: TRBV13
j_call: TRBJ2-5
cdr3_aa: CASSPGRGQETQYF

v_call: TRBV5-1
j_call: TRBJ1-2
cdr3_aa: CASSDREDYGYTF

v_call: TRBV19
j_call: TRBJ1-6
cdr3_aa: CASSIQGANSPLHF

v_call: TRBV18
j_call: TRBJ2-5
cdr3_aa: CASSPLGQETQYF

v_call: TRBV7-3
j_call: TRBJ1-1
cdr3_aa: CASSLTGGTEAFF

v_call: TRBV4-2
j_call: TRBJ1-5
cdr3_aa: CASSQEEWQPQHF